This T cell receptor (beta chain) originates from a study of blood T cell repertoires in COVID-19. This CDR3 contains 15 residues. The V gene lost 3 bases and the J gene lost 0 bases, with 12 bases spanning the gap. Per the germline V gene, CDR1 is MDHEN and CDR2 is SYDVKM. Profiling relied on immunoSEQ multiplex PCR, and the TCRdb table lists in-frame clones only, not all of them. In the table there are approximately 360,000 clones, 89% of which are singletons. The chain combines TRBV28 with TRBJ2-7; D is uncertain. The sample comprised peripheral blood. The source of this sequence is a man between 40 and 49 years old with acute or convalescent COVID-19. The CDR3 coding sequence is TGTGCCAGCAGTTTTCTTGGCCCCACCTCCTACGAGCAGTACTTC. Translated: CASSFLGPTSYEQYF.